This record looks at one T cell receptor (beta chain) sequence and its context. Its antigen is unknown. No clone much larger than this one lies a single base away; base qualities are absent. The cohort comprised under 700 healthy bone marrow donors. At the time of sampling, every cohort member was nominally healthy, though immune exposures that went unrecorded were likely present. The donor was CMV seronegative and was included in the group of about 400 seronegative cohort members. A peripheral blood sample was collected from each donor, and TCR beta sequencing was performed on peripheral blood mononuclear cells. The Qiagen DNeasy Blood Extraction Kit was used to extract genomic DNA from the blood cell samples. This specimen comes from a study of cytomegalovirus exposure and HLA in healthy donors (dated by TCRdb to 2015 to 2018). Notes on the research overall: According to an earlier analysis of 587 of the donors, roughly 180 million T cells yielded over 100 million unique TCR beta sequences and 276 Gb of sequence data. Roughly 310 gigabases of sequencing data and 70 million to 100 million unique TCR sequences were included in an early release covering several hundred HLA-typed donors. Of the 350 to 450 genotyped donors, approximately 82% fell in the genetic ancestry cluster associated with self-reported Caucasian donors. The study aimed to test whether cataloging public T cell receptors could reveal signatures of past pathogen exposure. The T cell repertoires of under 750 subjects were profiled by immunosequencing and related to cytomegalovirus serostatus. A separate validation cohort of 100 to 150 different subjects was used in addition to the roughly 700-subject first cohort. To predict cytomegalovirus infection status, the study brought together high-throughput TCR immunosequencing, statistical association of individual TCRs with disease status, and machine learning. A later analysis re-analyzed previously published TCR beta repertoires from 650 to 800 donors and added high-resolution HLA genotyping to study TCR occurrence patterns. In the later analysis, no new phenotypic data were used to find candidate immune exposures; instead, reliance was placed on TCR beta sequences and their occurrence across donors. In an earlier analysis of more than 550 of the donors, high-throughput TCR beta sequencing was used to judge whether each TCR beta V gene segment behaved as functional or pseudogenic. Donor age, sex, ethnicity and CMV serostatus were compiled together with the repertoire data. A later genetic analysis took genome-wide SNP genotypes for about 55% of the 666 donors and used that subset as a discovery cohort. All discovery cohort repertoires had been generated on a single sequencing platform. Both class I and class II loci were covered by HLA typing, at four-digit resolution. Typing coverage varied by locus: about 629-640 donors for A, B, C, DRB1 and DQB1; roughly 520 for DQA1; approximately 570 for DPA1; around 490 for DPB1. Five DR-DQ haplotypes were treated as single units for association and clustering because of strong linkage in the cohort. Among roughly 370 genotyped donors of the cohort, an average of 235,054 unique TCR beta nucleotide sequences were sequenced per donor, around 20% of them non-productive.

The library was obtained by the immunoSEQ multiplex PCR assay. The multiplex PCR relied on a mix of 60 forward primers for TCR Vbeta segments and 13 reverse primers for TCR Jbeta segments. The CDR3 region of rearranged TCR beta genes was amplified from genomic DNA by a multiplex PCR assay. On the Illumina HiSeq System, the amplified TCR beta libraries were sequenced as 87-base-pair reads. As for the original processing: In a later analysis, 80 million or so unique TCR beta chains were counted across the 500 to 850 repertoires, and roughly 10 million of these chains were shared by at least two donors. Raw reads were error-corrected and collapsed into unique sequences with a nearest-neighbor algorithm that merged closely related sequences to remove PCR and sequencing errors. V, D and J gene segments were assigned by aligning CDR3 sequences to IMGT reference sequences. For a sequence to be retained, a match of at least six nucleotides was required to both a V gene segment and a J gene segment. Rearrangements were classified as productive when the CDR3 lacked stop codons and remained in frame with V and J, and all other rearrangements were classified as non-productive. CDR3 was defined according to IMGT convention as the region running from the second conserved V-encoded cysteine to the conserved J-encoded phenylalanine. In an earlier analysis of around 640 of the donors, sequences lacking an unambiguous match to a single V gene segment were excluded. In an earlier analysis of around 590 of the donors, a V segment was called functional when productive rearrangements were above 56.7%, and segregating when the standard deviation between donors exceeded 5%. To diagnose cytomegalovirus status from the catalog of TCR beta chain sequences, a statistical classification framework was built. V and J gene assignment, in a later analysis, came from comparing TCR nucleotide sequences with IMGT/GENE-DB human TR gene sequences. In a later analysis, CDR3 sequences and most-parsimonious VDJ recombination scenarios were assigned using the TCRdist pipeline. In a later analysis, every TCR beta chain was defined by the combination of its CDR3 amino acid sequence and its V-gene family, and reads without a unique V-gene family were dropped. A later analysis removed 500 to 600 highly shared, low-generation-probability nucleotide sequences to deal with suspected cross-contamination and a sequencing artifact. A later analysis calculated a clonal expansion index for each public chain from normalized within-repertoire ranks of inferred template counts. In a later analysis, generation probabilities were computed using a VDJ recombination model fitted to out-of-frame rearrangements, and the results were checked against IGoR. A later analysis scored TCR-TCR, TCR-HLA and TCR-CMV co-occurrence with hypergeometric tests, applying a repertoire-size bias correction to TCR pairs. A later analysis estimated false discovery rates by permuting HLA or CMV assignments 20 times. In a later analysis, co-occurring TCRs were grouped using DBSCAN, and TCRdist sequence similarity was added for clustering within HLA-allele-positive subsets. Co-occurrence clustering excluded repertoires with fewer than 30,000 or more than 120,000 public chains, plus five with anomalous nucleotide sharing. TCRdb took over this immuneACCESS table, retaining in-frame rearrangements with V and J assigned. Such tables are incomplete; in checked studies, under half of the missing clones stem from an unresolved V gene, and the remainder is unexplained. That table supplies the V and J calls and clone size; D and trimming were determined from the DNA. The sample has over 150,000 clones on record, around 70% of them singletons. In total, the top ten clones hold 2.9% of the sample.

V is clipped by 7 bases and J by 4 bases, and the sequence between their germline boundaries is 16 bases long. Counted from cysteine to phenylalanine, this CDR3 has 14 amino acids. Only the CDR3 DNA stays, 42 bases, in frame from base 1. Via the germline V gene, CDR1 is SNHLY and CDR2 FYNNEI. Here is what the overall study found, with its caveats: Most TCR sequences were observed very rarely across donors, whereas some public TCRs were present in many individuals. A further reported finding was that TCR beta sequences accurately predicted the HLA-A and HLA-B alleles for most subjects in the first cohort. A cluster of highly shared sequence variants was judged likely to represent a technical artifact of the sequencing pipeline. The cohort was sequenced for TCR beta chains only, and without alpha or paired-chain data the features that could be detected were limited. In vitro tests confirmed that three of the cytomegalovirus-associated TCR beta chains recognize cytomegalovirus antigens. A later genetic analysis associated a missense DCLRE1C variant with V-gene and J-gene trimming of TCR beta chains, and an independent cohort replicated the association. A later analysis found that TCR association rates varied across HLA loci, with DRB1 alleles showing the most associated TCRs and HLA-C alleles the fewest. HLA typing was unavailable for some donors at each locus, so association tests used only the typed subset. Cytomegalovirus status was reported to be diagnosed by the classifier with high specificity and sensitivity in both the original and validation cohorts. A total of fewer than 200 TCR beta chains were listed by the study as associated with cytomegalovirus. The authors suggested that the approach could potentially be generalized to other disease states and immunological phenotypes. Broadly in line with IMGT annotations, most TCR beta V segments showed up in productive rearrangements about 90% or about 30% of the time in an earlier analysis of around 600 of the donors. Correlated functional status among segregating V segments might reflect linkage disequilibrium, but an unknown experimental factor could not be ruled out. Compared with equally common non-associated chains, HLA-associated TCR beta chains in a later analysis were more clonally expanded and had lower generation probabilities. Some IMGT-functional V segments, including TRBV6-2 and TRBV6-3, could not be distinguished by the 87-base-pair reads and were therefore excluded. A later analysis reported that several top co-occurrence clusters appeared linked to parvovirus B19, influenza, CMV and Epstein-Barr virus. A later analysis found that most CMV-associated TCR beta chains appeared HLA-restricted, with HLA associations seemingly driven largely by CMV exposure. Because counts were too low, around 17 rarely observed V segments, including chromosome 9 orphons, were left out of the earlier analysis of about 620 of the donors. In a later genetic analysis, fewer N-insertions in productive TCRs were reported among donors in an Asian-associated ancestry cluster than the roughly 700-donor mean. The only immune exposure information available for the cohort was CMV serostatus. The presence/absence analyses assumed that sequencing depth was roughly uniform across donors, and that assumption may not be true. When HLA alleles, especially DR and DQ, strongly co-occurred, TCR associations were difficult to assign to individual alleles. A later analysis associated 16,951 TCR beta sequences with specific HLA alleles at a false discovery rate of 0.05.

This TCR was sampled from a male donor in good health and CMV-seronegative. Sequencing used PBMCs. The sequence links TRBV2 to TRBJ1-2; the D gene cannot be resolved reliably. The sequence in DNA is TGTGCCAGCACCGATAGCACGACGGGCTATGGCTACACCTTC. Translated, it reads CASTDSTTGYGYTF.